These 21 T cell receptor beta chains came from one sample sequenced in a study of T cell changes during pregnancy in multiple sclerosis. TCRdb's copy holds only in-frame clones and misses some; the assay was immunoSEQ multiplex PCR. The sample records just under 70,000 clones, about 90% being singletons. This specimen consisted of peripheral blood, obtained in the second trimester of pregnancy. The receptors here all came from a female donor with multiple sclerosis, enrolled in a pregnancy study.

The chain uses TRBV6-1 and TRBJ1-3, with D unresolved. The V gene lost 4 bases and the J gene lost 0 bases, with 10 bases spanning the gap. The germline V gene encodes CDR1 MNHNS and CDR2 SASEGT. CDR3 size: 15 residues. CDR3 bases: TGTGCCAGCAGTGCACGGGAGTTCTCTGGAAACACCATATATTTT. Residues: CASSAREFSGNTIYF.

J is TRBJ1-3 and V is TRBV6-5; D ambiguous. Germline V gene lookup returns CDR1 MNHEY and CDR2 SVGAGI. V was shortened by 8 bases and J by 0 bases, with 11 bases between the two germline ends. This CDR3 has 14 amino acids. The CDR3 DNA reads TGTGCCAGCCGTTCGGGGAGCTCTGGAAACACCATATATTTT. The encoded protein is CASRSGSSGNTIYF.

The gene calls are TRBV18 and TRBJ1-5, with D perhaps matching TRBD1 (5 bases). The CDR3 has 15 residues. With 6 bases removed from V and 2 bases from J, the gap between germline ends came to 14 bases. The germline CDR1 and CDR2 sequences are KGHSH and LQKENI. CDR3 protein: CASSSTGSGNQPQHF. As DNA, the CDR3 is TGTGCCAGCTCGTCTACAGGTTCCGGCAATCAGCCCCAGCATTTT.

V gene TRBV6-4 combines with J gene TRBJ1-2; possibly TRBD1 for D (6 bases). The germline CDR1 and CDR2 sequences are MRHNA and SNTAGT. With 2 bases removed from V and 7 bases from J, the gap between germline ends came to 11 bases. The length of the CDR3 is 13 residues. The CDR3: CASSDGQLSGYTF. For the CDR3, the DNA is TGTGCCAGCAGTGACGGACAGTTGAGTGGCTACACCTTC.

The chain couples TRBV19 to TRBJ1-2, with 9 bases fitting TRBD1. The CDR3 sequence is 13 residues long. Germline trimming cut 6 bases from V and 8 bases from J; bases unmatched to any gene: 7. The V gene's germline CDR1 is LNHDA and CDR2 SQIVND (reference sequence). The CDR3 bases are TGTGCCAGTAGGAGGGGACAGGGAAACGGCTACACCTTC. Protein: CASRRGQGNGYTF. The complete variable domain, with remaining parts taken from reference TRBV19 and TRBJ1-2, reads DGGITQSPKYLFRKEGQNVTLSCEQNLNHDAMYWYRQDPGQGLRLIYYSQIVNDFQKGDIAEGYSVSREKKESFPLTVTSAQKNPTAFYLCASRRGQGNGYTFGSGTRLTVV.

The rearrangement joins TRBV5-8 to TRBJ1-4; possible D gene TRBD1, 5 bases. The CDR3 spans 14 residues. The germline V gene encodes CDR1 SGHTS and CDR2 YDEGEE. V dropped 2 bases and J dropped 7 bases, with 12 bases sitting between them. This chain's CDR3 is CASSFGREGEKLFF. CDR3 DNA sequence: TGTGCCAGCAGCTTTGGCAGGGAGGGTGAAAAACTGTTTTTT.

The chain couples TRBV5-6 to TRBJ2-7; D ambiguous. V lost 5 bases and J lost 3, with 12 bases in between. This CDR3 has 13 amino acids. CDR1 and CDR2 from the germline V gene are SGHDT and YYEEEE. The CDR3 coding sequence is TGTGCCAGCAGTCTGGCCTACTACTACGAGCAGTACTTC. Translation: CASSLAYYYEQYF. Looking up the rest from reference TRBV5-6 and TRBJ2-7 gives the full variable domain: DAGVTQSPTHLIKTRGQQVTLRCSPKSGHDTVSWYQQALGQGPQFIFQYYEEEERQRGNFPDRFSGHQFPNYSSELNVNALLLGDSALYLCASSLAYYYEQYFGPGTRLTVT.

The chain carries TRBV10-1 and TRBJ1-2; 8 bases map to TRBD1. After removal of 2 bases from V and 4 bases from J, the junction contained 6 bases not matched to a gene. The length of the CDR3 is 15 residues. CDR1 and CDR2 from the germline V gene are WNHNN and SYGVQD (reference sequence). The CDR3 bases are TGCGCCAGCAGTGAGCTCAGGGGGCGCCGCTATGGCTACACCTTC. This gives the protein CASSELRGRRYGYTF.

The chain couples TRBV19 to TRBJ2-7; TRBD1 matches 9 bases. The CDR3 contains 13 residues. Germline assignment: CDR1 LNHDA and CDR2 SQIVND (reference sequence). The trim removed 8 bases at V and 5 bases at J, leaving 7 bases unmatched. The CDR3 coding sequence is TGTGCCAGTGGAAAACAGGGGGCCCACGAGCAGTACTTC. This sequence encodes CASGKQGAHEQYF. Full variable domain (outside the CDR3, taken from reference TRBV19 and TRBJ2-7): DGGITQSPKYLFRKEGQNVTLSCEQNLNHDAMYWYRQDPGQGLRLIYYSQIVNDFQKGDIAEGYSVSREKKESFPLTVTSAQKNPTAFYLCASGKQGAHEQYFGPGTRLTVT.

The chain recombines TRBV5-1 with TRBJ1-1; a possible D gene is TRBD1 (5 bases). The germline V gene encodes CDR1 SGHRS and CDR2 YFSETQ. Trimming shortened V by 2 bases and J by 2 bases, and 16 bases separated the two germline ends. There are 16 residues in the CDR3. Here the CDR3 reads CASSFVRLTDNTEAFF. The CDR3 DNA sequence: TGCGCCAGCAGCTTCGTAAGGTTGACAGACAACACTGAAGCTTTCTTT.

CDR3: CASSSMGGAYNEQFF. The CDR3 DNA follows: TGTGCCAGCAGCTCCATGGGGGGGGCCTACAATGAGCAGTTCTTC. This chain joins TRBV11-2 and TRBJ2-1; the match to TRBD2 covers 7 bases. Germline-derived CDR1 and CDR2 are SGHAT and FQNNGV. V lost 4 bases, J lost 2 bases, and 5 bases stayed unmatched. The CDR3 is 15 amino acids. Together with reference TRBV11-2 and TRBJ2-1, the CDR3 gives the full variable domain: EAGVAQSPRYKIIEKRQSVAFWCNPISGHATLYWYQQILGQGPKLLIQFQNNGVVDDSQLPKDRFSAERLKGVDSTLKIQPAKLEDSAVYLCASSSMGGAYNEQFFGPGTRLTVL.

Only one count was recorded for this clone. V gene TRBV10-3 combines with J gene TRBJ2-7, with 9 bases identical to TRBD1. This CDR3 contains 15 residues. Trimming took 3 bases from V and 6 from J; bases not matched to a gene: 9. Germline V gene sequence: CDR1 ENHRY, CDR2 SYGVKD. The chain's CDR3 is CAISETQTGGGEQYF. The CDR3 DNA reads TGTGCCATCAGTGAAACCCAGACAGGGGGTGGCGAGCAGTACTTC.

The genes are TRBV7-2 and TRBJ2-7, with 7 nucleotides matching TRBD2. J gave up 0 bases and V 4 bases, and 12 bases lay outside the gene matches. From germline, CDR1 is SGHTA and CDR2 FQGNSA. The CDR3 loop spans 17 amino acids. The CDR3 protein is CASSSSLAGVISYEQYF. Here the CDR3 DNA reads TGTGCCAGCAGCTCTTCTCTCGCGGGGGTCATCTCCTACGAGCAGTACTTC.

This chain connects TRBV23-1 to TRBJ1-1; maybe TRBD1 (5 bases). TRBV23-1 is flagged as an ORF with uncertain function. The germline V and J ends were trimmed by 4 bases and 1 base, with 16 bases remaining between them. The CDR3 covers 16 residues. CDR3: CASSPPTAGPNTEAFF. Here the CDR3 DNA reads TGCGCCAGCAGTCCCCCTACAGCGGGGCCGAACACTGAAGCTTTCTTT.

This clone is a singleton in its sample. The chain employs TRBV7-2 and TRBJ2-5, with 7 bases matching TRBD1. Trimming removed 5 bases from V and 1 base from J; junction bases left unmatched: 7. Germline V lookup: CDR1 SGHTA, CDR2 FQGNSA. The CDR3 consists of 15 residues. The CDR3 loop reads CASSPGTELQETQYF. CDR3 nucleotides: TGTGCCAGCAGCCCCGGGACAGAGCTCCAAGAGACCCAGTACTTC.

V gene TRBV15 combines with J gene TRBJ1-1; D gene uncertain. This CDR3 spans 13 amino acids. Germline V gene data show CDR1 as LNHNV and CDR2 as YYDKDF (reference sequence). Trimming shortened V by 4 bases and J by 3 bases, and 9 bases separated the two germline ends. The CDR3 loop reads CATSIRRDTEAFF. The CDR3 nucleotides read TGTGCCACCAGCATACGGAGGGACACTGAAGCTTTCTTT.

This clone occurred once. The chain has TRBV4-3 and TRBJ2-7; TRBD2 aligns across 7 bases. This CDR3 comprises 13 residues. The germline gives CDR1 LGHNA, CDR2 YSLEER. V was pared by 0 bases and J by 7 bases, with 3 bases of the junction left unmatched. The CDR3 reads CASSQDGGREQYF. In nucleotides, the CDR3 is TGCGCCAGCAGCCAAGACGGGGGGAGAGAGCAGTACTTC.

V is TRBV5-6 and J is TRBJ1-2; no reliable D call. The V end was cut by 4 bases, the J end by 7 bases, with 14 bases between. Germline CDR1 reads SGHDT; CDR2 reads YYEEEE. The CDR3 loop spans 13 amino acids. The CDR3 DNA is TGTGCCAGCAGCGATGCCGGGGTGAGTGGCTACACCTTC. Its protein product is CASSDAGVSGYTF.

This chain uses TRBV19 with TRBJ1-5; D is uncertain. V was cut by 3 bases and J by 7 bases, with 13 bases left in between. Germline loops: CDR1 LNHDA, CDR2 SQIVND (reference sequence). This CDR3 has 14 amino acids. CDR3 protein: CASSIQDRDQPQHF. The CDR3 nucleotides are TGTGCCAGTAGTATTCAGGATCGAGACCAGCCCCAGCATTTT.

The chain links TRBV6-1 to TRBJ2-7; 8 bases are a match to TRBD1. Trimming removed 1 base from V and 0 bases from J; junction bases left unmatched: 2. This CDR3 is built from 15 residues. Per the germline V gene, CDR1 is MNHNS and CDR2 is SASEGT. The CDR3 sequence: CASSEGQGISYEQYF. CDR3 sequence (DNA): TGTGCCAGCAGTGAAGGACAGGGGATCTCCTACGAGCAGTACTTC.

J is TRBJ2-5 and V is TRBV6-4; 7 positions match TRBD2. Trimming at V came to 6 bases and at J to 0 bases, leaving 7 bases not matched to a gene. The CDR3 spans 15 residues. CDR1 MRHNA and CDR2 SNTAGT come from the germline V gene. This CDR3 is CASSPGTTDQETQYF. CDR3 DNA: TGTGCCAGCAGCCCCGGGACTACCGACCAAGAGACCCAGTACTTC.